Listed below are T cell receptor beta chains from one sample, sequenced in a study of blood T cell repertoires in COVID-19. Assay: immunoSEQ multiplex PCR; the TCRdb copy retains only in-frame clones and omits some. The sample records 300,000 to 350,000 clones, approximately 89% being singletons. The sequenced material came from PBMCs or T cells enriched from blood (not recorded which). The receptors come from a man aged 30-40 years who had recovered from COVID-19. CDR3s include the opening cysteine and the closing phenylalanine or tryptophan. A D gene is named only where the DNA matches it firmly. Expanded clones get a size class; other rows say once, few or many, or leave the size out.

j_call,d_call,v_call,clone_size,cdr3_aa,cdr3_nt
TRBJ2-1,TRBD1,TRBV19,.,CASRRPGQGGDEQFF,TGTGCCAGTAGAAGGCCGGGACAGGGGGGCGATGAGCAGTTCTTC
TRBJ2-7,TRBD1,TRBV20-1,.,CSASEETGAYEQYF,TGCAGTGCTAGTGAGGAGACAGGGGCCTACGAGCAGTACTTC
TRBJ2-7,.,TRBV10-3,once,CATTVNWEQYF,TGTGCCACCACAGTAAACTGGGAGCAGTACTTC
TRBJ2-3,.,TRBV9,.,CASSVVGSDTQYF,TGTGCCAGCAGCGTAGTCGGGTCAGATACGCAGTATTTT
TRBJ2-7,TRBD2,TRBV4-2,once,CASSQTNSGGAEKQYF,TGTGCCAGCAGCCAAACGAATAGCGGGGGGGCAGAAAAGCAGTACTTC
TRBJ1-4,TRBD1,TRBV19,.,CASSTQGVFEKLFF,TGTGCCAGTAGTACCCAGGGGGTGTTCGAAAAACTGTTTTTT
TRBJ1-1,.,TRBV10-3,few,CAISFSGQNTEAFF,TGTGCCATCAGCTTCTCGGGACAGAACACTGAAGCTTTCTTT
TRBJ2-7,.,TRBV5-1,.,CASSLVGENEQYF,TGCGCCAGCAGCTTGGTCGGGGAGAACGAGCAGTACTTC
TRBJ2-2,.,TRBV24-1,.,CATSDGGKELFF,TGTGCCACCAGTGATGGCGGGAAGGAGCTGTTTTTT
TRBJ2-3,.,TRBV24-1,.,CATSDLFPRASRGVDTQYF,TGTGCCACCAGTGATTTGTTCCCCCGGGCTAGCCGCGGGGTGGATACGCAGTATTTT
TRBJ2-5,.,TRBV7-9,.,CASSAEGGRGETQYF,TGTGCCAGCAGCGCGGAGGGGGGGCGAGGGGAGACCCAGTACTTC
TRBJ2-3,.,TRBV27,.,CASSYLSTTDTQYF,TGTGCCAGCAGTTACTTATCCACCACAGATACGCAGTATTTT
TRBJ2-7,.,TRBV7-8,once,CASSPQTASYEQYF,TGTGCCAGCAGCCCCCAGACAGCCTCCTACGAGCAGTACTTC
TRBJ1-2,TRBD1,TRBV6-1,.,CASSGRTPPPGQGEYGYTF,TGTGCCAGCAGTGGACGGACCCCACCACCGGGACAGGGTGAGTATGGCTACACCTTC
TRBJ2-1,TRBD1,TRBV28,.,CASSSYNRGRNEQFF,TGTGCCAGCAGTTCCTACAACAGGGGACGCAATGAGCAGTTCTTC
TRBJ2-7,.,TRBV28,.,CASSLALGDNYEQYF,TGTGCCAGCAGTTTAGCCCTGGGGGACAACTACGAGCAGTACTTC
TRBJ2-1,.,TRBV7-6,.,CASSLGPYNEQFF,TGTGCCAGCAGCCTTGGCCCCTACAATGAGCAGTTCTTC
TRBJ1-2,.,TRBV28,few,CASRAPGGPNYGYTF,TGTGCCAGCAGAGCCCCAGGAGGGCCTAACTATGGCTACACCTTC
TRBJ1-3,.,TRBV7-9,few,CASSSNTAILSGNTIYF,TGTGCCAGCAGCTCCAACACAGCTATTCTCTCTGGAAACACCATATATTTT
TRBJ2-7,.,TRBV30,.,CAWIRQGGSYEQYF,TGTGCCTGGATCAGGCAGGGAGGATCCTACGAGCAGTACTTC
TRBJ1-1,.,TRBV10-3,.,CAITAGSGDTEAFF,TGTGCCATCACCGCAGGGTCTGGCGACACTGAAGCTTTCTTT
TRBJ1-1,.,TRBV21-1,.,CASSKVRVNTEAFF,TGTGCCAGCAGCAAAGTGAGAGTGAACACTGAAGCTTTCTTT
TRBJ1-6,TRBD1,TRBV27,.,CASSFGTVLHF,TGTGCCAGCAGTTTCGGGACAGTCCTCCACTTT
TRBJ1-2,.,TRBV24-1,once,CATSDLPADRDNGYTF,TGTGCCACCAGTGATTTACCCGCGGACAGAGACAATGGCTACACCTTC
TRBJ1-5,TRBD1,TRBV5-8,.,CASSQDRGNQPQHF,TGTGCCAGCAGCCAAGACAGGGGCAATCAGCCCCAGCATTTT
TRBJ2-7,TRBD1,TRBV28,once,CASSLHGTVSYEQYF,TGTGCCAGCAGTCTCCACGGGACAGTCTCCTACGAGCAGTACTTC
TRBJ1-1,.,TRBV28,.,CASSPQAGGAFF,TGTGCCAGCAGTCCACAGGCCGGTGGGGCTTTCTTT
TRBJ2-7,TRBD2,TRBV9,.,CASSVDWGGYEQYF,TGTGCCAGCAGCGTAGATTGGGGGGGATACGAGCAGTACTTC
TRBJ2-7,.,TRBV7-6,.,CASSLEQGPTEQYF,TGTGCCAGCAGCTTAGAACAGGGACCAACCGAGCAGTACTTC
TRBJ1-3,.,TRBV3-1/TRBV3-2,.,CASSQDGGGVFIGNTIYF,TGTGCCAGCAGCCAAGATGGAGGGGGGGTGTTCATTGGAAACACCATATATTTT
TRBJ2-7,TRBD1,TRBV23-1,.,CASSQSLRQGEKQEQYF,TGCGCCAGCAGTCAATCGTTAAGGCAGGGGGAAAAGCAAGAGCAGTACTTC
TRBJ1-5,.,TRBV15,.,CATSRVVDIDQPQHF,TGTGCCACCAGCAGAGTCGTAGACATAGATCAGCCCCAGCATTTT
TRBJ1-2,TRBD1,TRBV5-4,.,CASSPVTGSPSKGYTF,TGTGCCAGCAGCCCCGTGACAGGGTCTCCGAGTAAAGGCTACACCTTC
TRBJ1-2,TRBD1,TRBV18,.,CASSPDRANYGYTF,TGTGCCAGCTCACCAGACAGGGCTAACTATGGCTACACCTTC
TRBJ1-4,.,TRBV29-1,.,CSALGGQLNQWELFF,TGCAGCGCTTTGGGGGGGCAGTTAAACCAATGGGAACTGTTTTTT
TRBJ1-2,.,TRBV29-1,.,CSVPGGQGGSDGYTF,TGCAGCGTTCCCGGGGGGCAGGGAGGCTCGGATGGCTACACCTTC
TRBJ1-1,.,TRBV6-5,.,CASSHRDPTTEAFF,TGTGCCAGCAGTCACAGGGACCCGACCACTGAAGCTTTCTTT
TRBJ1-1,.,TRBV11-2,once,CASSLDRTEAFF,TGTGCCAGCAGCTTAGATCGCACTGAAGCTTTCTTT
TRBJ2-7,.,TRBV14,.,CASSHLSYEQYF,TGTGCCAGCAGCCATCTTTCCTACGAGCAGTACTTC
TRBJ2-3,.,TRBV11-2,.,CASSLESRAGARTDTQYF,TGTGCCAGCAGCTTAGAGTCCCGGGCGGGGGCCCGCACAGATACGCAGTATTTT
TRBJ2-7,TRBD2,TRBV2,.,CASSERAGVTISYEQYF,TGTGCCAGCAGTGAAAGGGCGGGGGTTACTATTTCCTACGAGCAGTACTTC
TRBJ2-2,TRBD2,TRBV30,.,CAWSSGGAHTGELFF,TGTGCCTGGAGTAGCGGGGGGGCGCACACCGGGGAGCTGTTTTTT
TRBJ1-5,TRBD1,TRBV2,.,CASSTRTGQSNQPQHF,TGTGCCAGCAGTACACGGACAGGGCAAAGCAATCAGCCCCAGCATTTT
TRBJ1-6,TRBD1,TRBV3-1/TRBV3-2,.,CASSQDSDRVTPLHF,TGTGCCAGCAGCCAAGATAGTGACAGGGTAACCCCCCTCCACTTT
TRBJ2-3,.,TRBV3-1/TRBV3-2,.,CASSQDLRGAVDTQYF,TGTGCCAGCAGCCAAGATCTCCGGGGGGCGGTAGATACGCAGTATTTT
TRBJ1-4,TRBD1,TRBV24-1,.,CATSDPRDSGEKLFF,TGTGCCACCAGTGATCCCCGGGACAGTGGGGAAAAACTGTTTTTT
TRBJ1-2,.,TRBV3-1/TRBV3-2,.,CASSQLTGNGYTF,TGTGCCAGCAGCCAATTAACAGGGAATGGCTACACCTTC